These 10 T cell receptor beta chains were sequenced from one sample in a study of blood T cell repertoires in COVID-19. Here immunoSEQ multiplex PCR was the method, and the copy in TCRdb shows in-frame clones only, minus some. The sample contains 260,000 or so clones, 80% to 90% of which appear only once. Sequencing was carried out using peripheral blood. The receptor source for this set is a woman aged 70-85 years with acute or convalescent COVID-19.

V gene TRBV3-1 (or the pseudogene TRBV3-2) combines with J gene TRBJ2-5; possibly TRBD2 for D (6 bases). Trimming left V 2 bases short and J 2 bases short, with 12 bases between. This CDR3 is built from 15 residues. CDR1 and CDR2 (germline): LGHDT, YNNKEL (reference sequence). CDR3 in amino acids: CASSQRTGEQETQYF. As DNA, the CDR3 is TGTGCCAGCAGCCAACGGACGGGGGAGCAAGAGACCCAGTACTTC.

A remark on this clone: Within the sample, other DNA sequences also encode this same CDR3. J is TRBJ2-2 and V is TRBV18; 8 bases match TRBD1. The CDR3 extends over 15 amino acids. V trimming: 5 bases; J trimming: 1 base; junction bases outside the gene matches: 3. The germline gives CDR1 KGHSH, CDR2 LQKENI. The CDR3 DNA follows: TGTGCCAGCTCAACCGGACAGGGGAACACCGGGGAGCTGTTTTTT. Protein product: CASSTGQGNTGELFF.

The chain combines TRBV2 with TRBJ1-1; D gene uncertain. Germline values: CDR1 SNHLY, CDR2 FYNNEI. Between the trimmed V and J ends, which lost 6 bases and 4 bases, there was a span of 12 bases. The CDR3 spans 13 residues. The CDR3 DNA reads TGTGCCAGCAGCGGCGGGAGGAGCACTGAAGCTTTCTTT. It yields the protein CASSGGRSTEAFF.

The rearrangement links TRBV29-1 to TRBJ1-5; 9 nucleotides align to TRBD1. This CDR3 is 15 amino acids long. Looked up from germline, CDR1 is SQVTM and CDR2 is ANQGSEA. V was clipped by 6 bases and J by 4 bases; unmatched bases: 10. The CDR3: CSVMTETGGNQPQHF. The CDR3 DNA follows: TGCAGCGTGATGACAGAGACAGGGGGTAATCAGCCCCAGCATTTT. Supplemented by reference TRBV29-1 and TRBJ1-5, the full variable domain reads SAVISQKPSRDICQRGTSLTIQCQVDSQVTMMFWYRQQPGQSLTLIATANQGSEATYESGFVIDKFPISRPNLTFSTLTVSNMSPEDSSIYLCSVMTETGGNQPQHFGDGTRLSIL.

The gene calls are TRBV7-2 and TRBJ2-7; D is unclear. Germline V lookup: CDR1 SGHTA, CDR2 FQGNSA. This CDR3 region has 14 residues. Between the trimmed V and J ends, which lost 1 base and 3 bases, there was a span of 10 bases. CDR3 residues: CASSLDTGVYEQYF. CDR3 sequence (DNA): TGTGCCAGCAGCTTAGACACCGGAGTCTACGAGCAGTACTTC. Full variable domain (rest looked up from reference TRBV7-2 and TRBJ2-7): GAGVSQSPSNKVTEKGKDVELRCDPISGHTALYWYRQSLGQGLEFLIYFQGNSAPDKSGLPSDRFSAERTGGSVSTLTIQRTQQEDSAVYLCASSLDTGVYEQYFGPGTRLTVT.

This sequence joins TRBV19 and TRBJ2-3; D gene unclear. The CDR3 is 16 amino acids. Germline CDR1 reads LNHDA; CDR2 reads SQIVND (reference sequence). V gave up 4 bases and J gave up 3 bases, with 17 bases separating them. CDR3 loop: CASSTSTREVTDTQYF. The CDR3, as DNA: TGTGCCAGTAGTACTTCGACCCGCGAGGTTACAGATACGCAGTATTTT.

This clone was seen a single time. The chain carries TRBV6-5 and TRBJ1-1; 7 bases are shared with TRBD1. Germline CDR1 is MNHEY and CDR2 is SVGAGI. The CDR3 spans 15 residues. With 7 bases clipped from V and 1 base from J, the junction kept 9 bases outside the gene matches. DNA of the CDR3: TGTGCCAGCAAGGGGGCGCCTTTGGAGAACACTGAAGCTTTCTTT. This codes for CASKGAPLENTEAFF.

This clone was counted once. The V gene is TRBV19, the J gene TRBJ1-1; possible D gene TRBD1, 6 bases. Per germline, CDR1 LNHDA and CDR2 SQIVND (reference sequence). The CDR3 extends over 15 amino acids. Trimming stripped 3 bases from V and 4 bases from J, with 15 bases between. The CDR3 protein is CASSIKRQEGTEAFF. CDR3 DNA: TGTGCCAGTAGTATTAAGCGACAGGAAGGCACTGAAGCTTTCTTT.

V usage is TRBV18 and J usage is TRBJ1-1, with 9 bases matching TRBD1. This CDR3 comprises 18 residues. The V and J ends lost 0 bases and 1 base, in that order; junction bases with no gene match: 9. The germline gives CDR1 KGHSH, CDR2 LQKENI. The CDR3 reads CASSPPGQGVLQNTEAFF. Written as DNA, the CDR3 is TGTGCCAGCTCACCACCGGGACAGGGAGTACTACAGAACACTGAAGCTTTCTTT.

The chain carries TRBV10-3 and TRBJ1-6; 8 bases line up with TRBD1. The J segment lost 5 bases and the V segment lost 4 bases, leaving 13 bases of the junction unmatched. The CDR3 has 18 residues. Germline assignment: CDR1 ENHRY and CDR2 SYGVKD. In nucleotides, the CDR3 is TGTGCCATCAGTGCCAGGCGGGGCAGGGGGCCGGATAATTCACCCCTCCACTTT. Its protein is CAISARRGRGPDNSPLHF.